Below are 15 T cell receptor beta chains sequenced from a single sample in a study of control samples from healthy donors and cancer patients. Clones were read by immunoSEQ multiplex PCR, and TCRdb kept only the in-frame ones, dropping some. The sample lists tens of thousands of clones; over 80% were seen once. Specimen: blood. The receptors stem from a man between 25 and 39 years old in good health.

The chain uses TRBV30 and TRBJ1-3; D not resolved. This CDR3 region has 12 residues. Germline assignment: CDR1 GTSNPN and CDR2 SVGIG (reference sequence). V gave up 0 bases and J gave up 5 bases, with 5 bases separating them. The CDR3 coding sequence is TGTGCCTGGAGTGTCGAGCGAAACACCATATATTTT. Encoded protein: CAWSVERNTIYF.

The genes are TRBV27 and TRBJ2-1; 9 positions agree with TRBD1. Germline trimming cut 8 bases from V and 4 bases from J; bases unmatched to any gene: 9. The CDR3 has 15 residues. Germline V gene data show CDR1 as MNHEY and CDR2 as SMNVEV (reference sequence). CDR3 sequence: CASSPSGTGYNEQFF. The CDR3 region has the DNA TGTGCCAGCTCCCCTTCCGGGACAGGGTACAATGAGCAGTTCTTC.

This rearrangement joins TRBV6-2 or TRBV6-3 to TRBJ1-5; no clear D gene. The germline CDR1 and CDR2 sequences are MNHEY and SVGEGT. V lost 4 bases and J lost 1, with 11 bases in between. CDR3 size: 15 residues. Here the CDR3 reads CASSLEGPSNQPQHF. CDR3 DNA: TGTGCCAGCAGTTTAGAGGGTCCCAGCAATCAGCCCCAGCATTTT.

This clone was seen a single time. The V call is TRBV5-6, the J call TRBJ1-4; D is possibly TRBD1 (5 bases). This CDR3 comprises 13 residues. Germline values: CDR1 SGHDT, CDR2 YYEEEE. Trimming took off 1 base at V and 8 bases at J, with 9 bases between the two ends. The CDR3 nucleotides are TGTGCCAGCAGCTTGAGGGGCCCGGAAAAACTGTTTTTT. Translated, it gives CASSLRGPEKLFF.

A single count supports this clone. The rearrangement uses TRBV6-4 and TRBJ2-5; the D call may be TRBD1 or TRBD2 (5 bases each). The CDR3 length is 13 residues. In germline, CDR1 is MRHNA, CDR2 SNTAGT. The V end lost 3 bases, the J end lost 6 bases, and 11 bases lay between the germline ends. The CDR3 reads CASSEGVGKTQYF. Written as DNA, the CDR3 is TGTGCCAGCAGTGAGGGGGTCGGGAAGACCCAGTACTTC.

This clone has a handful of counts. This rearrangement joins TRBV11-2 to TRBJ2-7; possibly TRBD2 for D (5 bases). In germline, CDR1 is SGHAT, CDR2 FQNNGV. The ends were cut back, 0 bases at V and 3 bases at J, with 12 bases in the middle. This CDR3 is 15 amino acids long. The CDR3 bases are TGTGCCAGCAGCTTAGATCGGCTAGGACTCTACGAGCAGTACTTC. It yields the protein CASSLDRLGLYEQYF.

This clone was seen only once. The chain has TRBV7-7 and TRBJ2-5, with 7 positions matching TRBD2. The CDR3 is 13 residues long. Germline assignment: CDR1 SSHAT and CDR2 FNYEAQ (reference sequence). The V segment lost 2 bases and the J segment 5 bases; nucleotides outside the gene matches: 2. CDR3 loop: CASSLMGGETQYF. The CDR3 DNA is TGTGCCAGCAGCTTAATGGGGGGGGAGACCCAGTACTTC.

The chain links TRBV11-2 to TRBJ1-2, with TRBD1 matching 8 bases. There are 14 residues in the CDR3. The junction had 3 bases not matched to a gene; V was cut back by 3 bases and J by 3 bases. Germline V CDR1 and CDR2: SGHAT, FQNNGV. DNA for the CDR3: TGTGCCAGCAGCTTGACAGGGGATTACTATGGCTACACCTTC. Encoded protein: CASSLTGDYYGYTF.

V is TRBV6-6 and J is TRBJ2-7; maybe TRBD1 (6 bases). The CDR3 is 15 amino acids. Germline CDR1 is MNHNY and CDR2 is SVGAGI (reference sequence). Trimming cost V 2 bases and J 2 bases, with 13 bases left between them. The CDR3 DNA reads as TGTGCCAGCAGTTACCCCTCAGGGGTACCCTACGAGCAGTACTTC. Encoded protein: CASSYPSGVPYEQYF.

This clone is a singleton in its sample. The rearrangement joins TRBV7-2 to TRBJ1-5; D unclear. This CDR3 has 15 residues. Per germline, CDR1 SGHTA and CDR2 FQGNSA. V dropped 2 bases and J dropped 0 bases, with 8 bases sitting between them. The CDR3 loop is CASSLQSDSNQPQHF. The DNA for the CDR3 is TGTGCCAGCAGCTTACAGTCAGATAGCAATCAGCCCCAGCATTTT.

The chain couples TRBV25-1 to TRBJ1-1, with D uncertain. Germline V gives CDR1 MGHDK, CDR2 SYGVNS. V was clipped by 2 bases and J by 3 bases, with 10 bases between them. The CDR3 length is 14 residues. The CDR3 nucleotides read TGTGCCAGCAGTGAAACCGGGATTTACACTGAAGCTTTCTTT. It translates to CASSETGIYTEAFF.

The rearrangement links TRBV6-1 to TRBJ1-2; D is possibly TRBD1 (5 bases). V shed 3 bases and J shed 4 bases, with 12 bases lying between them. Germline V CDR1 and CDR2: MNHNS, SASEGT. There are 14 residues in the CDR3. CDR3 sequence reads: CASSETEMSYGYTF. In nucleotides, the CDR3 is TGTGCCAGCAGTGAGACAGAAATGTCCTATGGCTACACCTTC.

The J gene is TRBJ1-1, the V gene TRBV30, with 7 bases aligning to TRBD1. Germline loops: CDR1 GTSNPN, CDR2 SVGIG (reference sequence). V shed 4 bases, J shed 3 bases, and the junction held 8 bases outside the gene matches. The CDR3 extends over 14 amino acids. The CDR3 protein is CAWTHTGEDTEAFF. The CDR3 coding sequence is TGTGCCTGGACTCATACAGGGGAGGACACTGAAGCTTTCTTT.

CDR3 DNA sequence: TGTGCCAGCAGTTCCCCCTACACTGAAGCTTTCTTT. This codes for CASSSPYTEAFF. The V call is TRBV6-5, the J call TRBJ1-1; D call uncertain. This CDR3 comprises 12 residues. Germline V gives CDR1 MNHEY, CDR2 SVGAGI. V lost 4 bases, J lost 3 bases, and 6 bases lay in between.

Only one count was recorded for this clone. The chain combines TRBV6-2 or TRBV6-3 with TRBJ2-3; D is possibly TRBD1 or TRBD2 (5 bases each). Germline CDR1 MNHEY, CDR2 SVGEGT. This CDR3 has 15 residues. The V and J ends lost 3 bases and 0 bases respectively, with 10 bases between them. Here the CDR3 reads CASSYRGASTDTQYF. The CDR3 DNA sequence: TGTGCCAGCAGTTATCGAGGGGCCAGCACAGATACGCAGTATTTT.